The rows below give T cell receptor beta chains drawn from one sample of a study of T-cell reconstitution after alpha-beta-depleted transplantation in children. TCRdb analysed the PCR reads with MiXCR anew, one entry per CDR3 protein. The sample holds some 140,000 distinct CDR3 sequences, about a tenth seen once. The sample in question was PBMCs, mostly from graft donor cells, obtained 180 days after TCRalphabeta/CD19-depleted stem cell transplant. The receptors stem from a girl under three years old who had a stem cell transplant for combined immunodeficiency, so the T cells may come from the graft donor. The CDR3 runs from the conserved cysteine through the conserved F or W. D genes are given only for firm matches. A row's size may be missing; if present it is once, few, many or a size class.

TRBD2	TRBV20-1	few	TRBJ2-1	CSAWTSGGYNEQFF	TGCAGTGCTTGGACTAGCGGGGGATACAATGAGCAGTTCTTC
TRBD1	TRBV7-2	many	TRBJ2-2	CASSLRRGQNTGELFF	TGTGCCAGCAGCCTCCGCAGGGGGCAAAACACCGGGGAGCTGTTTTTT
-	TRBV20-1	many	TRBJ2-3	CSATGGTSTDTQYF	TGCAGTGCTACGGGTGGCACTAGCACAGATACGCAGTATTTT
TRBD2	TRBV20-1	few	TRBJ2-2	CSARGLAGGTGELFF	TGCAGTGCTAGAGGACTAGCGGGAGGCACCGGGGAGCTGTTTTTT
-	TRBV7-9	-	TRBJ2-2	CASSRPFTGELFF	TGTGCCAGCAGCCGCCCCTTCACCGGGGAGCTGTTTTTT
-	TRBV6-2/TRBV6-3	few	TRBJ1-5	CASSPQGKWGGNQPQHF	TGTGCCAGCAGTCCCCAGGGAAAATGGGGAGGCAATCAGCCCCAGCATTTT
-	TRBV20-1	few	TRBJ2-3	CSAREGQGTGGRTQYF	TGCAGTGCTAGAGAGGGCCAGGGCACTGGGGGGAGAACGCAGTATTTT
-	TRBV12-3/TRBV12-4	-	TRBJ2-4	CASSPDPGRAKNIQYF	TGTGCCAGCAGTCCAGATCCTGGTAGAGCCAAAAACATTCAGTACTTC
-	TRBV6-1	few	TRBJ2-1	CASSKTTGQPSNEQFF	TGTGCCAGCAGCAAGACGACGGGACAACCTTCCAATGAGCAGTTCTTC
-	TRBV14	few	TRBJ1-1	CASKEPWGAFF	TGTGCCAGCAAAGAGCCTTGGGGAGCTTTCTTT
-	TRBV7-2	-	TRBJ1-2	CASSHTTSGDGYTF	TGTGCCAGCAGCCATACGACTTCTGGGGATGGCTACACCTTC
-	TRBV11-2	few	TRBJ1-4	CASSRTPRNEKLFF	TGTGCCAGCAGCCGGACACCCCGGAATGAAAAACTGTTTTTT
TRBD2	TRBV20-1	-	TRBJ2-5	CSARVPAGGPVETQYF	TGCAGTGCTAGAGTCCCAGCGGGGGGCCCGGTTGAGACCCAGTACTTC
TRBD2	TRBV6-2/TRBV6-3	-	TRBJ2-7	CASADLAESYEQYF	TGTGCCAGCGCGGACCTAGCGGAATCCTACGAGCAGTACTTC
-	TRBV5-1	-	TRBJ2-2	CASSLIARGNTGELFF	TGCGCCAGCAGCTTGATCGCCAGGGGGAACACCGGGGAGCTGTTTTTT